These 21 T cell receptor beta chains came from one sample sequenced in a study of T cells after yellow fever vaccination. TCRdb re-derived calls from the 5' RACE reads in MiXCR, one entry per CDR3 protein. The sample has about 300,000 distinct CDR3 sequences, 3.5% to 4.5% seen once. Sample: PBMCs, taken 5 days after the yellow fever booster vaccination. These receptors were taken from a man aged 18-30 years who received the YFV17D yellow fever vaccine.

This clonotype was observed many times. V is TRBV6-2 or TRBV6-3 and J is TRBJ1-1; the D is unclear. The ends were cut back, 2 bases at V and 3 bases at J, with 13 bases in the middle. Germline CDR1 reads MNHEY; CDR2 reads SVGEGT. The CDR3 length is 15 residues. CDR3 sequence: CASSYVVRGDTEAFF. The CDR3 DNA sequence: TGTGCCAGCAGTTACGTTGTCCGGGGAGACACTGAAGCTTTCTTT.

This clonotype was detected ten times or more. This chain connects TRBV6-2 or TRBV6-3 to TRBJ2-1, with TRBD2 identical over 9 bases. CDR1 is MNHEY, CDR2 SVGEGT, per germline. Losses at the gene ends were 3 bases for V and 8 bases for J; bases not matched to a gene: 14. CDR3 size: 17 residues. CDR3 DNA sequence: TGTGCCAGCAGTTATCCCCTATTGGCGGGGGGGCCGCATGAGCAGTTCTTC. This translates into CASSYPLLAGGPHEQFF.

This clonotype was recorded at least ten times. The J gene is TRBJ2-6, the V gene TRBV5-1; D not certain. CDR1 and CDR2 (germline): SGHRS, YFSETQ. This CDR3 has 15 amino acids. The germline V and J ends were trimmed by 0 bases and 5 bases, with 9 bases remaining between them. This CDR3 reads CASSLGPQRANVLTF. CDR3 nucleotides: TGCGCCAGCAGCTTGGGACCACAGAGGGCCAACGTCCTGACTTTC.

This clonotype was seen only a few times. J is TRBJ1-4 and V is TRBV27, with no clear D. V was shortened by 2 bases and J by 11 bases, with 9 bases between the two germline ends. The CDR3 contains 12 residues. Per germline, CDR1 MNHEY and CDR2 SMNVEV (reference sequence). The chain's CDR3 is CASSLNGGKLFF. CDR3 in DNA: TGTGCCAGCAGTTTAAATGGCGGGAAACTGTTTTTT.

The sample holds many counts of this clonotype. The chain recombines TRBV15 with TRBJ2-7; 7 bases match TRBD1. The CDR3 sequence is 15 residues long. Per germline, CDR1 LNHNV and CDR2 YYDKDF (reference sequence). Trimming removed 0 bases from V and 2 bases from J; junction bases left unmatched: 4. CDR3 DNA sequence: TGTGCCACCAGCAGAGATGTAAGGGGGCCCTACGAGCAGTACGTC. Translation gives CATSRDVRGPYEQYV.

This clonotype was seen repeatedly, ten times or more. The rearrangement joins TRBV7-2 to TRBJ2-5; D remains unclear. Trimming pared 11 bases from V and 3 bases from J, leaving 10 bases between. The CDR3 runs 11 residues. Germline CDR1 SGHTA, CDR2 FQGNSA. The CDR3 here is CASSAEETQYF. The CDR3 nucleotides read TGTGCCTCCTCTGCGGAAGAGACCCAGTACTTC.

This clonotype was detected a few times. The V and J genes are TRBV20-1 and TRBJ1-5, with 7 bases that match TRBD1. Trimming removed 8 bases from V and 3 bases from J; junction bases left unmatched: 7. The CDR3 sequence is 13 residues long. The germline V gene encodes CDR1 DFQATT and CDR2 SNEGSKA (reference sequence). CDR3 coding DNA: TGCAGTACCCGGACAGGAAACAATCAGCCCCAGCATTTT. Translation: CSTRTGNNQPQHF.

There are a few counts of this clonotype. J is TRBJ2-5 and V is TRBV20-1; 7 nucleotides line up with TRBD2. Trimming removed 6 bases from V and 3 bases from J; junction bases left unmatched: 19. Germline CDR1 reads DFQATT; CDR2 reads SNEGSKA (reference sequence). The length of the CDR3 is 17 residues. The CDR3 is CSARKALGQGGEETQYF. In DNA, the CDR3 is TGCAGTGCGAGAAAAGCCTTGGGGCAGGGAGGGGAAGAGACCCAGTACTTC.

This clonotype was counted a few times. The gene calls are TRBV5-1 and TRBJ1-6; tentatively, D is TRBD1 (5 bases). CDR1 SGHRS and CDR2 YFSETQ come from the germline V gene. V was cut by 3 bases and J by 5 bases, with 15 bases left in between. The CDR3 extends over 16 amino acids. The CDR3 sequence is CASSWGAGRDNSPLHF. The DNA for the CDR3 is TGCGCCAGCAGCTGGGGAGCGGGACGAGATAATTCACCCCTCCACTTT.

The chain uses TRBV3-1 and TRBJ1-3; 7 bases line up with TRBD1. V shed 6 bases and J 0 bases; nucleotides not matched to a gene: 17. Per germline, CDR1 LGHDT and CDR2 YNNKEL (reference sequence). This CDR3 has 19 amino acids. Here the CDR3 DNA reads TGTGCCAGCAGTCACCCGGGACAGTCGATGGGATACTCTGGAAACACCATATATTTT. Translating it yields CASSHPGQSMGYSGNTIYF.

In this sample, this clonotype turned up many times. This sequence joins TRBV4-2 and TRBJ2-6; D remains unclear. This CDR3 region has 17 residues. The V end was cut by 0 bases, the J end by 0 bases, with 9 bases between. Germline values: CDR1 LGHNA, CDR2 YNFKEQ. CDR3 amino acids: CASSQENAFSGANVLTF. Here the CDR3 DNA reads TGTGCCAGCAGCCAAGAGAACGCCTTCTCTGGGGCCAACGTCCTGACTTTC.

Ten or more counts support this clonotype. The chain recombines TRBV20-1 with TRBJ1-6; possibly TRBD1 for D (6 bases). This CDR3 comprises 15 residues. CDR1 is DFQATT and CDR2 is SNEGSKA in the germline V gene (reference sequence). V lost 3 bases, J lost 8 bases, and 17 bases lay in between. The CDR3 sequence: CSASDRTKGDSPLHF. The CDR3 DNA reads TGCAGTGCTAGCGACCGGACCAAGGGGGATTCACCCCTCCACTTT.

Notes on this clonotype: This may come from a read error, since a much larger clone is one base off. The chain recombines TRBV12-3 or TRBV12-4 with TRBJ1-2; D gene uncertain. This CDR3 has 13 residues. V was trimmed by 6 bases and J by 4 bases, leaving 12 bases between them. The CDR3 region is CASSPKGFYGYTF. The CDR3 bases are TGTGCCAGCAGCCCGAAGGGATTCTATGGCTACACCTTC.

This clonotype was seen a few times. The J gene is TRBJ2-7, the V gene TRBV15, with D unresolved. Looked up from germline, CDR1 is LNHNV and CDR2 is YYDKDF (reference sequence). The CDR3 is made up of 15 amino acids. Trimming took off 1 base at V and 0 bases at J, with 10 bases between the two ends. CDR3 residues: CATSRGEDSSYEQYF. DNA for the CDR3: TGTGCCACCAGCAGAGGCGAGGATAGCTCCTACGAGCAGTACTTC.

This clonotype came up many times. The chain joins TRBV6-5 to TRBJ1-1; the D gene is possibly TRBD1 (5 bases). The germline V gene encodes CDR1 MNHEY and CDR2 SVGAGI. This CDR3 region has 14 residues. V gave up 2 bases and J gave up 8 bases, with 15 bases separating them. CDR3 protein: CASSYTGRGKEAFF. CDR3 DNA sequence: TGTGCCAGCAGTTACACGGGTCGGGGGAAAGAAGCTTTCTTT.

This chain uses TRBV19 with TRBJ2-1; D ambiguous. The CDR3 covers 14 residues. V was trimmed by 4 bases and J by 9 bases, leaving 16 bases between them. Germline V gene data show CDR1 as LNHDA and CDR2 as SQIVND (reference sequence). The CDR3 region has the DNA TGTGCCAGTAGTACCCGGGCCGGAGAGGTTGAGCAGTTCTTC. As protein: CASSTRAGEVEQFF. Complete variable domain (other parts from reference TRBV19 and TRBJ2-1): DGGITQSPKYLFRKEGQNVTLSCEQNLNHDAMYWYRQDPGQGLRLIYYSQIVNDFQKGDIAEGYSVSREKKESFPLTVTSAQKNPTAFYLCASSTRAGEVEQFFGPGTRLTVL.

The rearrangement joins TRBV30 to TRBJ1-5; D is uncertain. There are 15 residues in the CDR3. V was pared by 3 bases and J by 4 bases, with 16 bases between. Germline loops: CDR1 GTSNPN, CDR2 SVGIG (reference sequence). Written as DNA, the CDR3 is TGTGCCTGGAGCTCTATCTCCTCCGTTAATCAGCCCCAGCATTTT. Residues: CAWSSISSVNQPQHF.

This clonotype was seen a few times. The V gene is TRBV24-1, the J gene TRBJ1-1; D might be TRBD1 (5 bases). Germline assignment: CDR1 KGHDR and CDR2 SFDVKD. V was cut by 2 bases and J by 1 base, with 16 bases left in between. The CDR3 runs to 17 residues. CDR3 DNA: TGTGCCACCAGTGATTGGTATCCAGGGTCGCAGAACACTGAAGCTTTCTTT. This codes for CATSDWYPGSQNTEAFF.

This sequence joins TRBV10-2 and TRBJ2-1; the D gene is possibly TRBD1 (6 bases). Germline V CDR1 and CDR2: WSHSY, SAAADI. The CDR3 covers 12 residues. The V end was cut by 11 bases, the J end by 9 bases, with 17 bases between. The CDR3 bases are TGCGCCTCCTGGGGGCAGCGTCCTGAGCAGTTCTTC. This sequence encodes CASWGQRPEQFF.

The chain links TRBV28 to TRBJ2-2; 8 bases are a match to TRBD1. There are 15 residues in the CDR3. J was trimmed by 4 bases and V by 10 bases; bases with no gene match: 11. Germline-derived CDR1 and CDR2 are MDHEN and SYDVKM. The CDR3 DNA is TGTGCCATACTTAAGAGGACAGGGAGCACCGGGGAGCTGTTTTTT. It translates to CAILKRTGSTGELFF.

This clonotype was counted a few times. The chain couples TRBV20-1 to TRBJ2-5; D may correspond to TRBD1 or TRBD2 (5 bases each). Germline lookup yields CDR1 DFQATT and CDR2 SNEGSKA (reference sequence). The CDR3 runs 13 residues. V lost 6 bases and J lost 7, with 18 bases in between. This CDR3 is CSAPTAAQGTQYF. The CDR3 DNA is TGCAGTGCCCCGACAGCGGCGCAGGGGACCCAGTACTTC.